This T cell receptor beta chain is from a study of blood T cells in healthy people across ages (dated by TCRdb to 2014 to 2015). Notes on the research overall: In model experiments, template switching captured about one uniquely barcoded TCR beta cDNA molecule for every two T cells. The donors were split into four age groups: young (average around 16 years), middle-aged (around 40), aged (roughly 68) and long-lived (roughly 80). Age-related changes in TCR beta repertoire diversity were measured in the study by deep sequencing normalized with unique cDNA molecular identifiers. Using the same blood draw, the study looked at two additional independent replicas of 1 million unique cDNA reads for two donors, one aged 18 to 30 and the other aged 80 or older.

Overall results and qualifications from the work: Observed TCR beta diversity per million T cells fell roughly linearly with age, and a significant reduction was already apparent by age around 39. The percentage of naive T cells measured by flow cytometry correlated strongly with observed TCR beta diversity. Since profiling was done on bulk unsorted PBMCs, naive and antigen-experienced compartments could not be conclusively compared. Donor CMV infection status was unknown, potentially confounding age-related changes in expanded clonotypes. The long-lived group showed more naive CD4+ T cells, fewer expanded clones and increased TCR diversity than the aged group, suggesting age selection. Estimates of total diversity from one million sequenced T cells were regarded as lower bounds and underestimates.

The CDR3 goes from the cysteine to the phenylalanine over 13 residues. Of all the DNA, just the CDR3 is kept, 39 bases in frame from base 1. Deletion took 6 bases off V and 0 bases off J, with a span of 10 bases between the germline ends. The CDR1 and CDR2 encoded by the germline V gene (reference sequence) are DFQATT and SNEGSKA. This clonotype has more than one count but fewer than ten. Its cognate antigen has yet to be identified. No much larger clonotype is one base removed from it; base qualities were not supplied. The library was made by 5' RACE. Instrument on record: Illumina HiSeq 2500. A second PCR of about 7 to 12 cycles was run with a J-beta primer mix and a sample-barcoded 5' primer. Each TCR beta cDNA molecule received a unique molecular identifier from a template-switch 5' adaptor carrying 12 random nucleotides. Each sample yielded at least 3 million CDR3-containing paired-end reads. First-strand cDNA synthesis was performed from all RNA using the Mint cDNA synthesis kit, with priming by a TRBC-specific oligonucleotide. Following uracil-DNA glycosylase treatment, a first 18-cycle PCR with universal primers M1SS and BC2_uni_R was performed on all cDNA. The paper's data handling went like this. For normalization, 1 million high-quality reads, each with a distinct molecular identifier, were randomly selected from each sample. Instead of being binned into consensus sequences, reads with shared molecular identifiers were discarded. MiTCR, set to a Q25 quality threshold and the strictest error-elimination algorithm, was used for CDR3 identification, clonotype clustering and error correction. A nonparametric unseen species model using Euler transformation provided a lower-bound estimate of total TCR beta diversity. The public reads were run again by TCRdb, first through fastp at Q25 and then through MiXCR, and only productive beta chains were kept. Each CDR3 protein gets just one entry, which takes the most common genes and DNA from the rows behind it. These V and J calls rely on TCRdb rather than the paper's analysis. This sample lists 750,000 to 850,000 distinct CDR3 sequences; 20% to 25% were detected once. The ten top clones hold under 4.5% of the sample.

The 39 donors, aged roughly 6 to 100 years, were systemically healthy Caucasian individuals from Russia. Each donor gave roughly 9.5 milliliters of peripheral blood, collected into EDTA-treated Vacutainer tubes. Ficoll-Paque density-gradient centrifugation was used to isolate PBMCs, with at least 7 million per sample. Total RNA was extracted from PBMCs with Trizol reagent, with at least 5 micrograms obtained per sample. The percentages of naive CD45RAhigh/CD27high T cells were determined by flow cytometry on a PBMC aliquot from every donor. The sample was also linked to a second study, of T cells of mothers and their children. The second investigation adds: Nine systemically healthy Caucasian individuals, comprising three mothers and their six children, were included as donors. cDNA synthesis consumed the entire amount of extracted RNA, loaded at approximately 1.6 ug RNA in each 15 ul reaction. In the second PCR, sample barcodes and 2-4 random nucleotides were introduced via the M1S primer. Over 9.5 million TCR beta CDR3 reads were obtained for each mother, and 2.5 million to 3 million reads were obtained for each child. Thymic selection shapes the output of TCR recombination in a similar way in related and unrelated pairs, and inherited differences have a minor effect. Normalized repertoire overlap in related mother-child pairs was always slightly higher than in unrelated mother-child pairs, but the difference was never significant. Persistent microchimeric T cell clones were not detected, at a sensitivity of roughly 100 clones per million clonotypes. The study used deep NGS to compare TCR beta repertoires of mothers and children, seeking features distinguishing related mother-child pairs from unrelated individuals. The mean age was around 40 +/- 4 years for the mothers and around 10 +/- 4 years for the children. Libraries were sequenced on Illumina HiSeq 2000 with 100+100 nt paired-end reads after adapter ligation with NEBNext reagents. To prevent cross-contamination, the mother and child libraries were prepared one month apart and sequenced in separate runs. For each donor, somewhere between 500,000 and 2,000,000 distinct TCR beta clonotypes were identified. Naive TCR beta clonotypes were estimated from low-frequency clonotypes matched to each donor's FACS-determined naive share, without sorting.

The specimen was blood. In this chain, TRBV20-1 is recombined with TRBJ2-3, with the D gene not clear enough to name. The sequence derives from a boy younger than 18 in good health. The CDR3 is CSARVPSTDTQYF. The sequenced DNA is TGCAGTGCCCGAGTCCCTAGCACAGATACGCAGTATTTT.